The clone carrying this T cell receptor (beta chain) appeared many times. Its antigen is unidentified. This entry is derived from a study of neurological immune-mediated disorders. The study, taken as a whole, reports: The study found no CDR3 amino acid sequences shared by expanded clones across subjects, suggesting private repertoires in all groups. Expansion of TCR clones was greatest in HTLV-1-associated myelopathy and smallest in multiple sclerosis, where it fell below that of healthy controls.

Time point given: technical triplicate 2. Synthesis of cDNA used 5'RACE (with 10-nucleotide random UMIs). The output of every sequencing run, over 190 million TCR-beta sequences, came from 15-18 subjects. TCRdb reprocessed the 5' RACE reads with MiXCR, giving one entry per CDR3 protein. The sample includes under 65,000 distinct CDR3 sequences, approximately 25% of them seen just once. Germline V CDR1 and CDR2: MDHEN, SYDVKM. There are 13 residues in the CDR3. Deletions cut 8 bases from V and 7 bases from J, with 15 bases between. The chain couples TRBV28 to TRBJ1-5; D is unresolved. Specimen: PBMCs. This TCR was sampled from a man aged 55-75 years with HTLV-1-associated myelopathy (HAM/TSP). The CDR3 region is CASLHVSGQPQHF. CDR3 nucleotides: TGTGCCAGCCTCCACGTTTCGGGACAGCCCCAGCATTTT. Filled out from reference TRBV28 and TRBJ1-5, the complete variable domain reads DVKVTQSSRYLVKRTGEKVFLECVQDMDHENMFWYRQDPGLGLRLIYFSYDVKMKEKGDIPEGYSVSREKKERFSLILESASTNQTSMYLCASLHVSGQPQHFGDGTRLSIL.